This T cell receptor beta chain was documented in a study of monozygotic twins with inflammatory bowel disease (dated by TCRdb to the late 2010s). A note on the overall study: The full study comprised 28 monozygotic twin pairs: nine German pairs (four IBD-concordant, five IBD-discordant) and 19 IBD-discordant Danish pairs. The search for disease-associated traits relied mainly on comparing, within discordant pairs, IBD patients with their genetically identical healthy co-twins. Each individual had, on average, about 151 000 unique TCRalpha sequences and 181 000 unique TCRbeta sequences available for analysis.

From the cysteine up to the phenylalanine, the CDR3 has a length of 16 residues. The DNA sequence is not available. The germline V gene specifies SGHRS as CDR1 and YFSETQ as CDR2. General study outcomes and caveats: No difference in repertoire similarity was observed between concordant and discordant twins, possibly owing to limited statistical power. The analysis was unable to tell apart different T cell subtypes. The results gave no support for a single strong signal or clonotype linked to IBD. Because patients were on differing immunosuppressive treatments, the repertoires may have picked up extra background noise and inter-individual variability. A decrease in TCRbeta repertoire diversity, as measured by inverse Simpson index, was observed in IBD patients compared with their healthy co-twins. Fewer clonotypes were shared with other individuals by IBD patients than by healthy twins, most markedly in patients showing signs of disease activity.

Notes on this clonotype: What this receptor recognizes is not known.

From each donor, a roughly 2.3 ml peripheral blood sample was collected into PAXgene tubes and stored at -80 degrees C. Without T cell sorting, total RNA was isolated from whole blood using the PAXgene blood miRNA kit on an automated QIAcube. Deep TCRalpha and TCRbeta repertoire profiling with unique molecular barcoding was performed on peripheral blood of monozygotic twin pairs concordant or discordant for inflammatory bowel disease. Smoking habits were recorded for all twin pairs, and individuals were classified as current, former or never smokers. Library preparation employed 5' RACE. Each TCR library was prepared from 3,000 to 4,000 ng of total RNA. For each sample, cDNA was synthesized in eight separate reactions using SMARTScribe reverse transcriptase. During cDNA synthesis, template switching introduced unique molecular identifiers that contained a 6-nucleotide sample barcode. TCRalpha and TCRbeta cDNA was amplified by two nested PCRs of approximately 17 and 9 cycles, with bead purification after each PCR. Before amplification, the cDNA was both treated with uracil DNA-glycosylase and purified with the QIAquick PCR purification kit. In the second PCR, Illumina TruSeq-compatible adapters and sample-specific barcodes were added. TapeStation and Qubit were used to check library quality and concentration, and around 4.7 ng of each library was pooled. The pooled libraries were sequenced with 2 x 100 bp reads and custom sequencing primers on an Illumina HiSeq2500 single-index Rapid Run. For the original study's pipeline: MiGEC version 1.2.6 was used for UMI-based consensus assembly to correct PCR and sequencing errors. V(D)J alignment, clonotype assembly and CDR3 extraction were performed with MiXCR version 2.1.1. To normalise gene usage, clonotype sharing and MAIT/NKT TCR abundance, the analysis used the top 1000, 10 000 and 20 000 clonotypes per sample. Diversity was computed as the inverse Simpson index with the vegan R package after downsampling to 27 000 UMIs. Paired Mann-Whitney U tests were applied to discordant twin pairs, with Benjamini-Hochberg correction for multiple testing. TCRdb reanalyzed the reads, keeping one entry per CDR3 protein sequence and omitting DNA. TCRdb's processing, not the authors' own work, is the source of the V and J calls. In this sample's table one finds about 330,000 distinct CDR3 sequences. Around 2% of the sample belongs to the ten largest clones.

The receptor chain draws on TRBV5-1 and TRBJ2-3. Sequenced: blood. The receptor's source is a human donor with ulcerative colitis or Crohn's disease, or a healthy co-twin of an affected twin (not recorded which). Here the CDR3 is given as CASSTRSNLNTDTQYF.